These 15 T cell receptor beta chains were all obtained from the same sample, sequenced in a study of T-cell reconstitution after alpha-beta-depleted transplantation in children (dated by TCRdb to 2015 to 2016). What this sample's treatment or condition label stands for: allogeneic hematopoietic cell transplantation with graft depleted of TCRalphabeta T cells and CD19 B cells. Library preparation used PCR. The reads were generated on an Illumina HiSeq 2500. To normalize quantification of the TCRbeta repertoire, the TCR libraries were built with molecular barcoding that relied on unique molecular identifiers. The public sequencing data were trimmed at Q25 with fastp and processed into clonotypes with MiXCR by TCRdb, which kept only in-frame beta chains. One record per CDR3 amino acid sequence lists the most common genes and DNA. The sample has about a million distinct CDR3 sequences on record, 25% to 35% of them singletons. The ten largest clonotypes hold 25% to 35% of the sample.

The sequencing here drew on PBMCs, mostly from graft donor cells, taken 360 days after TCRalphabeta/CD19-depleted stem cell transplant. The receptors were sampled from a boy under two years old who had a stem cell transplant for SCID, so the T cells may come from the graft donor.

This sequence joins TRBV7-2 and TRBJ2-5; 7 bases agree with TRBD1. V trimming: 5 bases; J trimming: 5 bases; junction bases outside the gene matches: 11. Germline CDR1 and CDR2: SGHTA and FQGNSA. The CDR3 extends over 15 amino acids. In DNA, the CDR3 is TGTGCCAGCAGCCAGGAGAGGGGGCGAGGGGAGACCCAGTACTTC. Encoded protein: CASSQERGRGETQYF.

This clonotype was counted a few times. The CDR3 sequence is CASSLTGGSSGANVLTF. CDR3 DNA: TGTGCCAGCAGCCTCACAGGGGGCTCTTCCGGGGCCAACGTCCTGACTTTC. The rearrangement links TRBV9 to TRBJ2-6; TRBD1 matches 9 bases. The CDR3 covers 17 residues. The germline CDR1 and CDR2 sequences are SGDLS and YYNGEE. The V segment lost 4 bases and the J segment 4 bases; nucleotides outside the gene matches: 9.

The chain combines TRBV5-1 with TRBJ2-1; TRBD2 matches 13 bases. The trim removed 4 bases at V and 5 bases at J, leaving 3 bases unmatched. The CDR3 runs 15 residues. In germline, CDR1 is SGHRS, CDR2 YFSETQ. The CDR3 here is CASSPTSGGDNEQFF. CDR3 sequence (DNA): TGCGCCAGCAGCCCCACTAGCGGGGGGGACAATGAGCAGTTCTTC.

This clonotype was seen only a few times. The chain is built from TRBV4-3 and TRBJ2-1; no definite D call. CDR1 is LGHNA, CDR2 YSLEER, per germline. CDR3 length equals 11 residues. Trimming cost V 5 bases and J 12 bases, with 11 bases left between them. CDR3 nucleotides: TGCGCCAGCAGCTCCGCGAGCGTGCAGTTCTTC. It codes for CASSSASVQFF.

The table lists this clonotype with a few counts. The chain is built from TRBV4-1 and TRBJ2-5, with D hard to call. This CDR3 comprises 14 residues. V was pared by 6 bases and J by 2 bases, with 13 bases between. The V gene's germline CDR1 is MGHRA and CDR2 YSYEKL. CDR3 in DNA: TGCGCCAGCAGTCATCAAGGGTTGCAAGAGACCCAGTACTTC. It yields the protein CASSHQGLQETQYF.

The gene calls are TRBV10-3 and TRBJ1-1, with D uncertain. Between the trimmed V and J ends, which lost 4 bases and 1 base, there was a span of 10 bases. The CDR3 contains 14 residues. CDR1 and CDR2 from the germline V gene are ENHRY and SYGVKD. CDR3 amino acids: CAISVAQTNTEAFF. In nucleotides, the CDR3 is TGTGCCATCAGTGTGGCACAGACGAACACTGAAGCTTTCTTT.

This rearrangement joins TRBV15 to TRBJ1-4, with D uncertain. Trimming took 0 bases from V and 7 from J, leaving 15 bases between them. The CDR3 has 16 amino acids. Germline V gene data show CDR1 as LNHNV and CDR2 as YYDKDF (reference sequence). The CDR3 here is CATSRDRGTSLEKLFF. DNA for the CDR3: TGTGCCACCAGCAGAGATCGCGGCACATCTCTTGAAAAACTGTTTTTT.

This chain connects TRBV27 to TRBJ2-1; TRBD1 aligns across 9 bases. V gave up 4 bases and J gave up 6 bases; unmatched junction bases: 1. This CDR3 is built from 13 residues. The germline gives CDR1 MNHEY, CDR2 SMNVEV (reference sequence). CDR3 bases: TGTGCCAGCAGTTGGACAGGGGCCAATGAGCAGTTCTTC. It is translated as CASSWTGANEQFF.

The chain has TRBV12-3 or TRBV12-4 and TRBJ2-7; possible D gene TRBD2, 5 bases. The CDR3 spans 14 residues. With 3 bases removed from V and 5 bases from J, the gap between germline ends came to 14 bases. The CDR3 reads CASSFRGRIDEQYF. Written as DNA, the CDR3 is TGTGCCAGCAGTTTCCGAGGGAGAATTGACGAGCAGTACTTC.

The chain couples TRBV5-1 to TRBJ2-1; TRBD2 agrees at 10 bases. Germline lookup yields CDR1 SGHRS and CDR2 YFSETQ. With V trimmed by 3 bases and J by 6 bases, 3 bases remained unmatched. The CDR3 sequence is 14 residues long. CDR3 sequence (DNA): TGCGCCAGCAGCTGGAGCGGGGGGGTCAATGAGCAGTTCTTC. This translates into CASSWSGGVNEQFF.

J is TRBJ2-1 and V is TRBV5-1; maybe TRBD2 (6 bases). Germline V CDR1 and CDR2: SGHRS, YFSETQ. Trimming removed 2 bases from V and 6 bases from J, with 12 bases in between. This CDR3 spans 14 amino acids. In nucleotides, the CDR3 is TGCGCCAGCAGCTTCGGCGGGGCAGGCAATGAGCAGTTCTTC. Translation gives CASSFGGAGNEQFF.

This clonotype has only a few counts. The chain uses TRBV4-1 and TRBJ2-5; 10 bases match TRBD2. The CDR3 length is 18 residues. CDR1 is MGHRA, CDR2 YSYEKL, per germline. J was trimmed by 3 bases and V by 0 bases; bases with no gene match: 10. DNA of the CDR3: TGCGCCAGCAGCCAAGATTGGATAGCGGGGGGCCCTAAAGAGACCCAGTACTTC. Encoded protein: CASSQDWIAGGPKETQYF.

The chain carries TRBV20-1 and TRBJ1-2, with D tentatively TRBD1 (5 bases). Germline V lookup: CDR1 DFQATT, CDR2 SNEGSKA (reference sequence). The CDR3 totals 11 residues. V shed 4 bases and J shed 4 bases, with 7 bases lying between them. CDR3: CSATGSYGYTF. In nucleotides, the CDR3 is TGCAGTGCTACAGGGAGCTATGGCTACACCTTC.

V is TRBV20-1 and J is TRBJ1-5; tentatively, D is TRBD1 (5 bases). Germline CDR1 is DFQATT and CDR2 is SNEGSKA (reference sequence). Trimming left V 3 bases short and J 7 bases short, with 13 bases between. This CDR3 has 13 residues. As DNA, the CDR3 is TGCAGTGCTAGGGACAAGGTGTGGCAGCCCCAGCATTTT. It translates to CSARDKVWQPQHF.

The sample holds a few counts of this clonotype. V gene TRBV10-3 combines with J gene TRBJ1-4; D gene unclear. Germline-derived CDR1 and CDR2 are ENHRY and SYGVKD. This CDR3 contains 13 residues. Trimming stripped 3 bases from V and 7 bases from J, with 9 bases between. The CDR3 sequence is CAISDAGSEKLFF. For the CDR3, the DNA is TGTGCCATCAGTGACGCGGGGAGTGAAAAACTGTTTTTT.